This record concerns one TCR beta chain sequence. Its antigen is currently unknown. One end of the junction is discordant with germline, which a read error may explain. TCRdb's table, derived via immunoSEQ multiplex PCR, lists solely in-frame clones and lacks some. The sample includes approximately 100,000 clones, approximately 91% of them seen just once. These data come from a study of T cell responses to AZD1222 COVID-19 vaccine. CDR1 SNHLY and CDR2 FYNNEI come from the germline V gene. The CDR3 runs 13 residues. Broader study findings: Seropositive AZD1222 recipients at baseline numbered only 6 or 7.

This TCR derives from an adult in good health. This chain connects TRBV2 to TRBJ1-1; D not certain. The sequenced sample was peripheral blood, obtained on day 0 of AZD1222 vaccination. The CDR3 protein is CASSEEGNTEAFF. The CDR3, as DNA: TGTGCCAGCAGCGAAGAGGGGAACACTGAAGCTTTCTTT.